Presented here are 25 T cell receptor beta chains from one specimen sequenced in a study of blood T cell repertoires in COVID-19. Sequencing was performed with immunoSEQ multiplex PCR; in TCRdb, only in-frame clones are kept and a portion is missing. The sample contains some 140,000 clones, roughly 80% of which appear only once. Sequenced sample: peripheral blood. All receptors come from a woman in her fifties or sixties with COVID-19, enrolled during active disease.

The genes are TRBV30 and TRBJ1-2; D gene uncertain. Trimming shortened V by 4 bases and J by 4 bases, and 13 bases separated the two germline ends. Germline CDR1 reads GTSNPN; CDR2 reads SVGIG (reference sequence). The CDR3 loop spans 13 amino acids. Written as DNA, the CDR3 is TGTGCCTGGACCATAGACGGGATCTATGGCTACACCTTC. Its translation is CAWTIDGIYGYTF.

This clone has just a few counts. V and J are TRBV7-8 and TRBJ1-4; possibly TRBD1 for D (6 bases). The CDR3 covers 15 residues. From germline, CDR1 is SGHVS and CDR2 FQNEAQ. Trimming stripped 3 bases from V and 4 bases from J, with 12 bases between. The CDR3 is CASSFQGLNNEKLFF. The CDR3 region has the DNA TGTGCCAGCAGCTTCCAGGGGTTGAATAATGAAAAACTGTTTTTT.

This rearrangement joins TRBV3-1 (or the pseudogene TRBV3-2) to TRBJ1-5, with D perhaps TRBD1 (5 bases). Germline V CDR1 and CDR2: LGHDT, YNNKEL (reference sequence). V was trimmed by 5 bases and J by 4 bases, leaving 15 bases between them. This CDR3 spans 15 amino acids. The CDR3 is CASSAGGAANQPQHF. The CDR3 bases are TGTGCCAGCAGCGCCGGGGGAGCAGCAAATCAGCCCCAGCATTTT.

This clone is a singleton in its sample. The chain uses TRBV13 and TRBJ2-7, with TRBD2 identical over 9 bases. Germline-derived CDR1 and CDR2 are PRHDT and FYEKMQ (reference sequence). The CDR3 consists of 14 residues. The J segment lost 6 bases and the V segment lost 5 bases, leaving 8 bases of the junction unmatched. The CDR3 coding sequence is TGTGCCAGCAGCCCCCCGGGACTAGCATCCGAGCAGTACTTC. It encodes CASSPPGLASEQYF.

This sequence joins TRBV5-1 and TRBJ2-3; D possibly corresponds to TRBD2 (6 bases). CDR3 length: 14 amino acids. Germline CDR1 SGHRS, CDR2 YFSETQ. The ends were cut back, 2 bases at V and 4 bases at J, with 11 bases in the middle. The CDR3 region has the DNA TGCGCCAGCAGCTTTACTAGCCTGCCAGATACGCAGTATTTT. Amino acids: CASSFTSLPDTQYF.

V usage is TRBV5-1 and J usage is TRBJ2-2; a possible D gene is TRBD1 (5 bases). The germline gives CDR1 SGHRS, CDR2 YFSETQ. The CDR3 has 15 residues. Deletions cut 2 bases from V and 4 bases from J, with 12 bases between. In nucleotides, the CDR3 is TGCGCCAGCAGCTTCCAGGGTGATGGCACCGGGGAGCTGTTTTTT. Translating gives CASSFQGDGTGELFF.

The V call is TRBV5-5, the J call TRBJ1-5; D is perhaps TRBD1 (6 bases). V was clipped by 0 bases and J by 4 bases, with 14 bases between them. Germline-derived CDR1 and CDR2 are SGHKS and YYEKEE (reference sequence). CDR3 length: 16 residues. This CDR3 reads CASSLGTALGNQPQHF. CDR3 sequence (DNA): TGTGCCAGCAGCTTGGGGACAGCCCTGGGAAATCAGCCCCAGCATTTT.

J is TRBJ1-6 and V is TRBV11-2; 9 nucleotides match TRBD1. The CDR3 covers 17 residues. From germline, CDR1 is SGHAT and CDR2 FQNNGV. J lost 3 bases, V lost 3 bases, and 6 bases had no gene match. CDR3 bases: TGTGCCAGCAGCTTTCGGACAGGGGATATCTATAATTCACCCCTCCACTTT. This sequence encodes CASSFRTGDIYNSPLHF.

This clone was detected once. V usage is TRBV5-1 and J usage is TRBJ2-3; TRBD2 aligns across 7 bases. V trimming: 2 bases; J trimming: 0 bases; junction bases outside the gene matches: 6. CDR1 is SGHRS and CDR2 is YFSETQ in the germline V gene. CDR3 length: 16 amino acids. DNA for the CDR3: TGCGCCAGCAGCTTAATCGGGGGGTATAGCACAGATACGCAGTATTTT. This translates into CASSLIGGYSTDTQYF.

This sequence joins TRBV7-9 and TRBJ2-1; 7 positions agree with TRBD2. V shed 5 bases and J 0 bases; nucleotides not matched to a gene: 4. Germline V gene lookup returns CDR1 SEHNR and CDR2 FQNEAQ (reference sequence). The CDR3 has 15 amino acids. CDR3 residues: CASSPWTSSYNEQFF. The CDR3 DNA reads TGTGCCAGCAGCCCTTGGACTAGCTCCTACAATGAGCAGTTCTTC. The full variable domain, completed using reference TRBV7-9 and TRBJ2-1, is DTGVSQNPRHKITKRGQNVTFRCDPISEHNRLYWYRQTLGQGPEFLTYFQNEAQLEKSRLLSDRFSAERPKGSFSTLEIQRTEQGDSAMYLCASSPWTSSYNEQFFGPGTRLTVL.

The chain has TRBV4-2 and TRBJ1-6, with a possible D match to TRBD1 (5 bases). This CDR3 contains 15 residues. Germline V gives CDR1 LGHNA, CDR2 YNFKEQ. Between the trimmed V and J ends, which lost 0 bases and 7 bases, there was a span of 10 bases. The CDR3 nucleotides read TGTGCCAGCAGCCAAGACAGGGACTACAATTCACCCCTCCACTTT. It encodes CASSQDRDYNSPLHF.

V and J are TRBV19 and TRBJ2-1; 9 bases match TRBD2. The CDR3 contains 13 residues. Germline CDR1 reads LNHDA; CDR2 reads SQIVND (reference sequence). V trimming: 5 bases; J trimming: 8 bases; junction bases outside the gene matches: 4. CDR3 DNA sequence: TGTGCCAGTAGTGAAAAGCGGGGGGATGAGCAGTTCTTC. This codes for CASSEKRGDEQFF.

The rearrangement joins TRBV6-5 to TRBJ2-1; no clear D. The CDR3 is 12 residues long. Germline CDR1 MNHEY, CDR2 SVGAGI. V was clipped by 6 bases and J by 14 bases, with 17 bases between them. The CDR3 region is CASRTTTRWEFF. Here the CDR3 DNA reads TGTGCCAGCAGGACAACGACACGTTGGGAGTTCTTC.

The rearrangement uses TRBV5-6 and TRBJ1-2; D is possibly TRBD1 (6 bases). V was trimmed by 0 bases and J by 8 bases, leaving 11 bases between them. The germline V gene encodes CDR1 SGHDT and CDR2 YYEEEE. The CDR3 contains 13 residues. CDR3 coding DNA: TGTGCCAGCAGCTTGGACAGGGTGGGAGGCTACACCTTC. It codes for CASSLDRVGGYTF.

This rearrangement joins TRBV9 to TRBJ2-5, with TRBD2 matching 7 bases. The CDR3 loop spans 15 amino acids. Germline V lookup: CDR1 SGDLS, CDR2 YYNGEE. V lost 3 bases to trimming and J lost 5 bases; unmatched junction nucleotides: 10. The CDR3: CASSETGLVGETQYF. CDR3 nucleotide sequence: TGTGCCAGCAGCGAAACAGGACTAGTTGGGGAGACCCAGTACTTC.

The chain employs TRBV24-1 and TRBJ1-1; 7 nucleotides match TRBD1. V gave up 2 bases and J gave up 7 bases; unmatched junction bases: 9. The CDR3 loop spans 15 amino acids. Germline V CDR1 and CDR2: KGHDR, SFDVKD. The CDR3 loop reads CATSDSGGKGFEAFF. The CDR3 DNA is TGTGCCACCAGTGATTCAGGGGGGAAAGGGTTTGAAGCTTTCTTT.

This chain links TRBV30 with TRBJ1-1; tentatively, D is TRBD1 (5 bases). Germline lookup yields CDR1 GTSNPN and CDR2 SVGIG (reference sequence). The CDR3 runs 13 residues. V lost 2 bases and J 2 bases, leaving 9 bases between the germline ends. Here the CDR3 DNA reads TGTGCCTGGAGTCAGGGCCTAAACACTGAAGCTTTCTTT. Its translation: CAWSQGLNTEAFF.

This clone was counted only a few times. The genes are TRBV14 and TRBJ1-1; 8 bases are shared with TRBD1. The CDR3 runs to 14 residues. Trimming took 4 bases from V and 7 from J; bases not matched to a gene: 8. Per the germline V gene, CDR1 is SGHDN and CDR2 is FVKESK. The CDR3 loop reads CASSRTGQVIEAFF. CDR3 sequence (DNA): TGTGCCAGCAGCCGAACGGGACAGGTAATTGAAGCTTTCTTT. Using reference TRBV14 and TRBJ1-1 for the parts outside the CDR3, the full variable domain is EAGVTQFPSHSVIEKGQTVTLRCDPISGHDNLYWYRRVMGKEIKFLLHFVKESKQDESGMPNNRFLAERTGGTYSTLKVQPAELEDSGVYFCASSRTGQVIEAFFGQGTRLTVV.

The J gene is TRBJ2-1, the V gene TRBV18; a possible D gene is TRBD2 (6 bases). The CDR3 is 17 residues long. CDR1 and CDR2 (germline): KGHSH, LQKENI. V dropped 1 base and J dropped 0 bases, with 13 bases sitting between them. The CDR3 coding sequence is TGTGCCAGCTCACCACGAAGGAGGGGTGTCTCCTACAATGAGCAGTTCTTC. Encoded protein: CASSPRRRGVSYNEQFF.

This clone showed up just once. V gene TRBV3-1 (or the pseudogene TRBV3-2) combines with J gene TRBJ1-6, with 7 bases aligning to TRBD1. Germline assignment: CDR1 LGHDT and CDR2 YNNKEL (reference sequence). CDR3 size: 17 residues. J gave up 3 bases and V 2 bases, and 7 bases lay outside the gene matches. DNA for the CDR3: TGTGCCAGCAGCCAAAAACTGGGACAGATCTATAATTCACCCCTCCACTTT. This gives the protein CASSQKLGQIYNSPLHF.

This clone was seen a few times. The chain joins TRBV30 to TRBJ1-5; D perhaps matches TRBD1 (5 bases). This CDR3 spans 13 amino acids. Trimming cost V 2 bases and J 7 bases, with 12 bases left between them. Germline lookup yields CDR1 GTSNPN and CDR2 SVGIG (reference sequence). DNA of the CDR3: TGTGCCTGGAGTAAGGGGTCATGGCAGCCCCAGCATTTT. Its protein is CAWSKGSWQPQHF.

The genes are TRBV15 and TRBJ1-2; 8 bases match TRBD1. The CDR3 is 13 amino acids. Germline values: CDR1 LNHNV, CDR2 YYDKDF (reference sequence). Trimming at V came to 4 bases and at J to 7 bases, leaving 5 bases not matched to a gene. CDR3 residues: CATSIRQGSGYTF. CDR3 sequence (DNA): TGTGCCACCAGCATAAGACAGGGGTCTGGCTACACCTTC.

The chain recombines TRBV20-1 with TRBJ2-1; possibly TRBD2 for D (6 bases). Germline lookup yields CDR1 DFQATT and CDR2 SNEGSKA (reference sequence). The CDR3 has 11 residues. CDR3 region: CSQGLYNEQFF. The DNA of the CDR3 is TGCAGCCAGGGACTGTACAATGAGCAGTTCTTC.

This clone has a single count. The chain couples TRBV10-1 to TRBJ1-1, with TRBD1 matching over 7 bases. J was trimmed by 0 bases and V by 8 bases; bases with no gene match: 3. This CDR3 spans 13 amino acids. Germline loops: CDR1 WNHNN, CDR2 SYGVQD (reference sequence). In DNA, the CDR3 is TGCGCCAGCGCGGGACAGATGAACACTGAAGCTTTCTTT. Encoded protein: CASAGQMNTEAFF.

The gene calls are TRBV30 and TRBJ1-5; D possibly corresponds to TRBD1 (6 bases). CDR3 size: 16 residues. V was pared by 4 bases and J by 1 base, with 17 bases between. CDR1 is GTSNPN and CDR2 is SVGIG in the germline V gene (reference sequence). The CDR3 here is CAWTPRGGASNQPQHF. Written as DNA, the CDR3 is TGTGCCTGGACCCCGCGGGGGGGCGCGAGCAATCAGCCCCAGCATTTT.